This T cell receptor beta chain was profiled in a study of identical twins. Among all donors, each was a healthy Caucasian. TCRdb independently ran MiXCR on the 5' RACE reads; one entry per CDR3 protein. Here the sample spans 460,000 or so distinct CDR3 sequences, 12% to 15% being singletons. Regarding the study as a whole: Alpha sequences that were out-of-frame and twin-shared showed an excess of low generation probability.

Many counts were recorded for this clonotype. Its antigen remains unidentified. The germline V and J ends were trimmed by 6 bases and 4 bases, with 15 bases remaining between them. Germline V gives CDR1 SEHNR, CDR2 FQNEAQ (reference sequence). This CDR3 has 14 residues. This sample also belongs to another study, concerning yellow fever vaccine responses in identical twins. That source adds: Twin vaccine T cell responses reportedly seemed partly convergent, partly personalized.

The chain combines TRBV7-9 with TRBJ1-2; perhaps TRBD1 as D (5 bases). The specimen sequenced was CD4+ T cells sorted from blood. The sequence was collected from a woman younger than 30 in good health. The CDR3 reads CASSSDGTLYGYTF. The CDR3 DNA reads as TGTGCCAGCAGTTCCGACGGGACCCTCTATGGCTACACCTTC.